What follows describes a single TCR beta chain. The germline V gene has CDR1 MGHDK and CDR2 SYGVNS. V was cut by 3 bases and J by 8 bases, with 16 bases left in between. The CDR3 is 14 residues long. This sample is part of a study of Graves' ophthalmopathy and Graves' hyperthyroidism. CDR3 regions of TCR beta were amplified from RNA transcripts. HTBI primers were used in a first-round RT-PCR, which preceded a second-round multiplex PCR. MiXCR, applied by TCRdb to the multiplex PCR reads, yields one record per CDR3 protein. Of more than 1,000,000 distinct CDR3 sequences in the sample, about 35% were seen once. The hyperthyroidism patients, aged 18 to 65, had been newly diagnosed, with under 2 months' duration.

The clonotype originates from an adult man with Graves' hyperthyroidism. Sequenced sample: peripheral blood or thyroid tissue (not recorded which). The chain has TRBV25-1 and TRBJ2-5; the D gene could be TRBD1 or TRBD2 (5 bases each). The CDR3 DNA reads as TGTGCCAGCAGTGACGGGTCGGGACCTCCCACCCAGTACTTC. Translating it yields CASSDGSGPPTQYF. The full variable domain, its missing parts supplied by reference TRBV25-1 and TRBJ2-5, is EADIYQTPRYLVIGTGKKITLECSQTMGHDKMYWYQQDPGMELHLIHYSYGVNSTEKGDLSSESTVSRIRTEHFPLTLESARPSHTSQYLCASSDGSGPPTQYFGPGTRLLVL.